The 29 T cell receptor beta chains in this list originate from one sample, sequenced in a study of CD8 T cells in ankylosing spondylitis. TCRdb fed the 5' RACE reads into MiXCR, producing one record per CDR3 protein. The sample has about 130,000 distinct CDR3 sequences; over 7% are singletons. Sequenced material: blood, either unsorted or a sorted T cell fraction (not recorded which). All receptors derive from a male donor with ankylosing spondylitis or in good health (not recorded which).

This clonotype was counted many times. The J gene is TRBJ2-7, the V gene TRBV12-3 or TRBV12-4, with D unclear. The V end was cut by 2 bases, the J end by 0 bases, with 11 bases between. The CDR3 has 15 amino acids. CDR3 protein: CASSLRADSSYEQYF. Written as DNA, the CDR3 is TGTGCCAGCAGTTTAAGGGCAGATTCCTCCTACGAGCAGTACTTC.

In its sample, this clonotype was seen many times. CDR3: CASSLNPATNEKLFF. CDR3 DNA sequence: TGTGCCAGCAGCTTAAACCCTGCAACTAATGAAAAACTGTTTTTT. This chain uses TRBV7-2 with TRBJ1-4; no firm D call. V lost 2 bases and J 0 bases, leaving 7 bases between the germline ends. The CDR3 length is 15 residues. The germline V gene has CDR1 SGHTA and CDR2 FQGNSA. The whole variable domain, filled in from reference TRBV7-2 and TRBJ1-4, reads GAGVSQSPSNKVTEKGKDVELRCDPISGHTALYWYRQSLGQGLEFLIYFQGNSAPDKSGLPSDRFSAERTGGSVSTLTIQRTQQEDSAVYLCASSLNPATNEKLFFGSGTQLSVL.

This clonotype occurred many times. This sequence joins TRBV7-9 and TRBJ2-7; D ambiguous. Trimming pared 5 bases from V and 5 bases from J, leaving 10 bases between. Germline lookup yields CDR1 SEHNR and CDR2 FQNEAQ (reference sequence). The CDR3 totals 12 residues. The CDR3 sequence: CASSLSRHEQYF. CDR3 nucleotides: TGTGCCAGCAGCCTATCGAGGCACGAGCAGTACTTC.

This clonotype was detected ten times or more. The rearrangement joins TRBV9 to TRBJ2-7; TRBD1 aligns across 7 bases. V shed 0 bases, J shed 3 bases, and the junction held 3 bases outside the gene matches. Germline V CDR1 and CDR2: SGDLS, YYNGEE. The CDR3 loop spans 14 amino acids. The CDR3 reads CASSVGQGNYEQYF. The CDR3 nucleotides read TGTGCCAGCAGCGTAGGACAGGGAAACTACGAGCAGTACTTC. Full variable domain (missing parts from reference TRBV9 and TRBJ2-7): DSGVTQTPKHLITATGQRVTLRCSPRSGDLSVYWYQQSLDQGLQFLIQYYNGEERAKGNILERFSAQQFPDLHSELNLSSLELGDSALYFCASSVGQGNYEQYFGPGTRLTVT.

The sample holds many counts of this clonotype. The genes are TRBV20-1 and TRBJ1-3; 9 bases are shared with TRBD1. The CDR3 covers 12 residues. Germline loops: CDR1 DFQATT, CDR2 SNEGSKA (reference sequence). The J segment lost 8 bases and the V segment lost 4 bases, leaving 3 bases of the junction unmatched. CDR3 protein: CSATGQGDTIYF. The CDR3 DNA sequence: TGCAGTGCTACGGGACAGGGAGACACCATATATTTT.

This clonotype was recorded a few times. The V and J genes are TRBV5-1 and TRBJ2-2; D remains unclear. The CDR3 is 12 amino acids. The germline V and J ends were trimmed by 4 bases and 7 bases, with 8 bases remaining between them. In germline, CDR1 is SGHRS, CDR2 YFSETQ. The DNA for the CDR3 is TGCGCCAGCAGCCCGGGTGGCGGGGAGCTGTTTTTT. It specifies CASSPGGGELFF.

This clonotype was picked up many times. This chain joins TRBV5-1 and TRBJ2-3; weak D call: TRBD1 (5 bases). V was trimmed by 5 bases and J by 5 bases, leaving 15 bases between them. Germline V gene data show CDR1 as SGHRS and CDR2 as YFSETQ. The CDR3 covers 14 residues. Here the CDR3 reads CASSKDRPEDTQYF. The CDR3 DNA reads TGCGCCAGCAGTAAAGACAGACCGGAAGATACGCAGTATTTT.

This clonotype was detected many times. This chain connects TRBV20-1 to TRBJ2-7, with 9 positions matching TRBD2. Germline CDR1 DFQATT, CDR2 SNEGSKA (reference sequence). CDR3 length equals 14 residues. V lost 6 bases to trimming and J lost 2 bases; unmatched junction nucleotides: 8. As DNA, the CDR3 is TGCAGTGCCAGATGGCGGGAGGGCCCCTACGAGCAGTACTTC. Its protein product is CSARWREGPYEQYF.

This clonotype showed up many times. The CDR3 DNA is TGTGCCAGCAGCCCCGATTATAGCAATCAGCCCCAGCATTTT. Translated, it gives CASSPDYSNQPQHF. This chain joins TRBV7-2 and TRBJ1-5; D not certain. The length of the CDR3 is 14 residues. Germline V gene data show CDR1 as SGHTA and CDR2 as FQGNSA. Trimming removed 5 bases at V and 0 bases at J, with 8 bases between.

This clonotype showed up many times. V and J are TRBV12-3 or TRBV12-4 and TRBJ2-1, with D possibly TRBD2 on 5 matching bases. CDR3 length: 15 residues. Trimming cost V 1 base and J 2 bases, with 9 bases left between them. The CDR3 loop is CASSLVARPYNEQFF. CDR3 coding DNA: TGTGCCAGCAGTTTAGTAGCGAGGCCCTACAATGAGCAGTTCTTC.

This clonotype was recorded a few times. V is TRBV20-1 and J is TRBJ2-3; a possible D gene is TRBD2 (6 bases). The CDR3 has 17 residues. Germline lookup yields CDR1 DFQATT and CDR2 SNEGSKA (reference sequence). Trimming removed 0 bases from V and 1 base from J, with 17 bases in between. In nucleotides, the CDR3 is TGCAGTGCTAGAGATCCTTTTATGGGAGGAGGCACAGATACGCAGTATTTT. Its protein is CSARDPFMGGGTDTQYF.

V gene TRBV12-3 or TRBV12-4 combines with J gene TRBJ2-7; D is undetermined. V was shortened by 2 bases and J by 0 bases, with 8 bases between the two germline ends. This CDR3 contains 14 residues. The DNA for the CDR3 is TGTGCCAGCAGTTTACGGACGGTCTCCTACGAGCAGTACTTC. This gives the protein CASSLRTVSYEQYF.

This clonotype was recorded many times. This CDR3 reads CSVEGQGVTYNEQFF. CDR3 bases: TGCAGCGTTGAGGGACAGGGGGTAACCTACAATGAGCAGTTCTTC. This chain joins TRBV29-1 and TRBJ2-1, with 11 positions matching TRBD1. There are 15 residues in the CDR3. Germline CDR1 reads SQVTM; CDR2 reads ANQGSEA. V gave up 3 bases and J gave up 2 bases; unmatched junction bases: 3.

Many counts were recorded for this clonotype. CDR3 in amino acids: CSARDAGKGNSPLHF. The CDR3 region has the DNA TGCAGTGCTAGAGATGCCGGGAAGGGTAATTCACCCCTCCACTTT. This sequence joins TRBV20-1 and TRBJ1-6; D gene uncertain. This CDR3 spans 15 amino acids. Deletions cut 0 bases from V and 6 bases from J, with 12 bases between. Germline V CDR1 and CDR2: DFQATT, SNEGSKA (reference sequence).

This chain uses TRBV4-1 with TRBJ2-7, with 7 bases lining up with TRBD2. V lost 0 bases and J lost 2; bases outside the gene matches: 7. This CDR3 spans 16 amino acids. Germline V gene lookup returns CDR1 MGHRA and CDR2 YSYEKL. CDR3 in DNA: TGCGCCAGCAGCCAAGATCTGACGGGAGGCGCCTACGAGCAGTACTTC. It yields the protein CASSQDLTGGAYEQYF.

Concerning this clonotype: A much larger clone differs by one base, so this may be a read error. Here the CDR3 omits its conserved ending phenylalanine or tryptophan, so a read error is the likely source. The chain combines TRBV20-1 with TRBJ2-3, with TRBD2 matching over 9 bases. This CDR3 is 15 amino acids long. J was trimmed by 5 bases and V by 5 bases; bases with no gene match: 11. CDR1 and CDR2 from the germline V gene are DFQATT and SNEGSKA (reference sequence). CDR3 DNA sequence: TGCAGTGCTGTTTTTAGCGGGAGCTGGAAAGATACGCAGTATCTT. Residues: CSAVFSGSWKDTQYL.

This clonotype was recorded at least ten times. The V and J genes are TRBV6-2 or TRBV6-3 and TRBJ2-3, with unresolved D. Per the germline V gene, CDR1 is MNHEY and CDR2 is SVGEGT. V dropped 3 bases and J dropped 2 bases, with 12 bases sitting between them. This CDR3 comprises 15 residues. The CDR3 here is CASSYATFSTDTQYF. Here the CDR3 DNA reads TGTGCCAGCAGTTATGCTACCTTTTCCACAGATACGCAGTATTTT.

The chain recombines TRBV7-2 with TRBJ2-1, with 7 bases lining up with TRBD1. The CDR3 covers 13 residues. The V gene's germline CDR1 is SGHTA and CDR2 FQGNSA. Losses at the gene ends were 1 base for V and 8 bases for J; bases not matched to a gene: 2. CDR3 in amino acids: CASSLVDRDEQFF. The CDR3 DNA reads as TGTGCCAGCAGCTTAGTAGACAGGGATGAGCAGTTCTTC.

The gene calls are TRBV7-2 and TRBJ2-1; 7 nucleotides line up with TRBD2. This CDR3 region has 15 residues. CDR1 SGHTA and CDR2 FQGNSA come from the germline V gene. The junction had 14 bases not matched to a gene; V was cut back by 5 bases and J by 10 bases. This chain's CDR3 is CASSTMGRGSGEQFF. The CDR3 DNA reads TGTGCCAGCAGCACTATGGGGCGGGGGAGCGGGGAGCAGTTCTTC. Together with reference TRBV7-2 and TRBJ2-1, the CDR3 gives the full variable domain: GAGVSQSPSNKVTEKGKDVELRCDPISGHTALYWYRQSLGQGLEFLIYFQGNSAPDKSGLPSDRFSAERTGGSVSTLTIQRTQQEDSAVYLCASSTMGRGSGEQFFGPGTRLTVL.

The rearrangement uses TRBV7-2 and TRBJ1-1; perhaps TRBD1 as D (6 bases). CDR3 size: 15 residues. The germline gives CDR1 SGHTA, CDR2 FQGNSA. The V end was cut by 3 bases, the J end by 0 bases, with 11 bases between. CDR3 bases: TGTGCCAGCAGCTTGACAGGAGCAATGAACACTGAAGCTTTCTTT. This encodes CASSLTGAMNTEAFF.

This clonotype occurred a few times. The chain couples TRBV7-2 to TRBJ2-3; a weak D match, TRBD1 (5 bases). With 5 bases removed from V and 1 base from J, the gap between germline ends came to 16 bases. This CDR3 spans 16 amino acids. Germline-derived CDR1 and CDR2 are SGHTA and FQGNSA. The CDR3, as DNA: TGTGCCAGCAGCAAACCTAGAGACAGTCGCACAGATACGCAGTATTTT. Protein sequence: CASSKPRDSRTDTQYF. The variable domain in full, completed from reference TRBV7-2 and TRBJ2-3, reads GAGVSQSPSNKVTEKGKDVELRCDPISGHTALYWYRQSLGQGLEFLIYFQGNSAPDKSGLPSDRFSAERTGGSVSTLTIQRTQQEDSAVYLCASSKPRDSRTDTQYFGPGTRLTVL.

This clonotype was counted at least ten times. The chain combines TRBV12-3 or TRBV12-4 with TRBJ2-3; 12 nucleotides match TRBD2. Trimming took 3 bases from V and 5 from J; bases not matched to a gene: 6. This CDR3 has 16 residues. In DNA form, the CDR3 reads TGTGCCAGCAGTTTCAAGACTAGCGGGAGAGGAGATACGCAGTATTTT. It yields the protein CASSFKTSGRGDTQYF.

This clonotype has a handful of counts. The chain recombines TRBV5-1 with TRBJ2-2; the D gene is possibly TRBD2 (5 bases). Per the germline V gene, CDR1 is SGHRS and CDR2 is YFSETQ. With 2 bases removed from V and 5 bases from J, the gap between germline ends came to 13 bases. The CDR3 is made up of 15 amino acids. CDR3 sequence reads: CASSFPGYGTGELFF. Written as DNA, the CDR3 is TGCGCCAGCAGCTTTCCGGGATATGGGACCGGGGAGCTGTTTTTT. Using reference TRBV5-1 and TRBJ2-2 for the parts outside the CDR3, the full variable domain is KAGVTQTPRYLIKTRGQQVTLSCSPISGHRSVSWYQQTPGQGLQFLFEYFSETQRNKGNFPGRFSGRQFSNSRSEMNVSTLELGDSALYLCASSFPGYGTGELFFGEGSRLTVL.

This clonotype was seen ten or more times. V and J are TRBV5-1 and TRBJ2-1, with 8 bases identical to TRBD1. The germline V gene encodes CDR1 SGHRS and CDR2 YFSETQ. The CDR3 runs to 16 residues. V lost 2 bases and J lost 4; bases outside the gene matches: 8. The CDR3 reads CASSFNAGQVYNEQFF. CDR3 DNA: TGCGCCAGCAGCTTTAACGCGGGACAGGTTTACAATGAGCAGTTCTTC. Looking up the rest from reference TRBV5-1 and TRBJ2-1 gives the full variable domain: KAGVTQTPRYLIKTRGQQVTLSCSPISGHRSVSWYQQTPGQGLQFLFEYFSETQRNKGNFPGRFSGRQFSNSRSEMNVSTLELGDSALYLCASSFNAGQVYNEQFFGPGTRLTVL.

This clonotype was observed many times. This chain links TRBV5-1 with TRBJ2-3; 9 bases align to TRBD2. Per the germline V gene, CDR1 is SGHRS and CDR2 is YFSETQ. The CDR3 contains 16 residues. Trimming cost V 1 base and J 4 bases; bases outside gene matches: 7. CDR3 residues: CASSLTGTSKADTQYF. The CDR3 coding sequence is TGCGCCAGCAGCTTGACCGGGACTAGCAAGGCAGATACGCAGTATTTT.

This clonotype was observed many times. V usage is TRBV12-3 or TRBV12-4 and J usage is TRBJ2-3; TRBD2 agrees at 8 bases. The J segment lost 5 bases and the V segment lost 3 bases, leaving 4 bases of the junction unmatched. The CDR3 runs to 14 residues. In DNA, the CDR3 is TGTGCCAGCAGTTTGGGACTAGATGTAGATACGCAGTATTTT. As protein: CASSLGLDVDTQYF.

This clonotype was detected many times. This chain uses TRBV20-1 with TRBJ2-7; 10 nucleotides line up with TRBD2. CDR1 is DFQATT, CDR2 SNEGSKA, per germline (reference sequence). The CDR3 length is 16 residues. J gave up 0 bases and V 6 bases, and 11 bases lay outside the gene matches. The CDR3 protein is CSASNLAGVNSYEQYF. DNA of the CDR3: TGCAGTGCCTCAAATCTAGCGGGAGTTAACTCCTACGAGCAGTACTTC.

This clonotype was seen ten or more times. The chain uses TRBV14 and TRBJ1-2; no clear D. The V end lost 0 bases, the J end lost 5 bases, and 7 bases lay between the germline ends. CDR1 SGHDN and CDR2 FVKESK come from the germline V gene. The CDR3 is made up of 13 amino acids. Here the CDR3 DNA reads TGTGCCAGCAGCCAAGAGGCATCTTATGGCTACACCTTC. Translating gives CASSQEASYGYTF. Supplemented by reference TRBV14 and TRBJ1-2, the full variable domain reads EAGVTQFPSHSVIEKGQTVTLRCDPISGHDNLYWYRRVMGKEIKFLLHFVKESKQDESGMPNNRFLAERTGGTYSTLKVQPAELEDSGVYFCASSQEASYGYTFGSGTRLTVV.

This clonotype was counted ten times or more. J is TRBJ2-5 and V is TRBV29-1; 10 bases match TRBD2. J was trimmed by 4 bases and V by 3 bases; bases with no gene match: 5. The CDR3 spans 14 residues. Per the germline V gene, CDR1 is SQVTM and CDR2 is ANQGSEA. Here the CDR3 reads CSVESSGSPETQYF. The CDR3 DNA sequence: TGCAGCGTTGAGTCTAGCGGGAGTCCAGAGACCCAGTACTTC.